This T cell receptor (beta chain) derives from a study of cytomegalovirus exposure and HLA in healthy donors. The PCR employed 60 Vbeta primers together with 13 Jbeta primers. Here immunoSEQ multiplex PCR was the method, and the copy in TCRdb shows in-frame clones only, minus some. Of approximately 270,000 clones in the sample, over 70% were seen once. The CDR3 runs 16 residues. From germline, CDR1 is LNHNV and CDR2 YYDKDF (reference sequence). Trimming removed 1 base at V and 0 bases at J, with 13 bases between. Sequencing used PBMCs. The source of this sequence is a girl aged 2 to 10 in good health and CMV-seronegative. The chain carries TRBV15 and TRBJ2-7, with TRBD2 as a possible D gene (7 bases). CDR3 amino acids: CATSRGSGGSSYEQYF. CDR3 nucleotides: TGTGCCACCAGCAGAGGTTCGGGGGGCAGCTCCTACGAGCAGTACTTC.